Below are 14 T cell receptor beta chains sequenced from a single sample in a study of blood T cell repertoires in COVID-19. TCRdb keeps only in-frame clones here, not all; method: immunoSEQ multiplex PCR. The table has about 59,000 clones, around 84% seen once. Sequencing was carried out using peripheral blood. The receptors were sampled from a man aged 55 to 69 with acute or convalescent COVID-19.

This clone was found once. This chain connects TRBV12-2 to TRBJ1-2; no check of the table's D call, TRBD1, against the DNA was made. TRBV12-2 is flagged as a pseudogene. The length of the CDR3 is 13 residues. The CDR3 DNA reads as TGTGCAAGTCGCCCGGGACAGGACTATGGCTACACCTTC. Its protein is CASRPGQDYGYTF.

This clone was found once. V is TRBV3-1 (or the pseudogene TRBV3-2) and J is TRBJ1-5; 8 bases agree with TRBD1. The CDR3 is 15 amino acids. The trim removed 1 base at V and 6 bases at J, leaving 5 bases unmatched. The germline CDR1 and CDR2 sequences are LGHDT and YNNKEL (reference sequence). The CDR3 nucleotides read TGTGCCAGCAGCCAAGGCCAGGGGGCTTCTCAGCCCCAGCATTTT. Its translation is CASSQGQGASQPQHF.

The chain uses TRBV7-2 and TRBJ2-3; 8 bases are a match to TRBD2. V gave up 4 bases and J gave up 5 bases; unmatched junction bases: 8. The V gene's germline CDR1 is SGHTA and CDR2 FQGNSA. The CDR3 has 15 amino acids. CDR3 amino acids: CASSSQRGSGDTQYF. The CDR3 DNA reads as TGTGCCAGCAGCTCTCAGCGGGGGTCGGGAGATACGCAGTATTTT.

Here the CDR3 DNA reads TGTGCCAGCATTAAAACCCTGACAGGGGGAAGCCCCCTCCACTTT. It codes for CASIKTLTGGSPLHF. The chain employs TRBV6-5 and TRBJ1-6, with 9 bases matching TRBD1. This CDR3 spans 15 amino acids. Trimming at V came to 7 bases and at J to 13 bases, leaving 14 bases not matched to a gene. Germline V gene lookup returns CDR1 MNHEY and CDR2 SVGAGI.

This clone came up many times. J is TRBJ2-7 and V is TRBV18, with D possibly being TRBD2 (7 bases). Germline V gives CDR1 KGHSH, CDR2 LQKENI. The CDR3 has 14 amino acids. The V and J ends lost 6 bases and 3 bases respectively, with 15 bases between them. The DNA for the CDR3 is TGTGCCAGCTCTCGGGGGGCGCAGAGCTACGAGCAGTACTTC. Its protein product is CASSRGAQSYEQYF.

This chain connects TRBV27 to TRBJ2-5; 7 bases align to TRBD1. V gave up 6 bases and J gave up 4 bases; unmatched junction bases: 8. Germline values: CDR1 MNHEY, CDR2 SMNVEV (reference sequence). This CDR3 is 14 amino acids long. CDR3 residues: CASSTRGGGETQYF. As DNA, the CDR3 is TGTGCCAGCAGCACACGAGGGGGCGGAGAGACCCAGTACTTC.

The rearrangement joins TRBV14 to TRBJ2-1, with 7 nucleotides matching TRBD2. With V trimmed by 3 bases and J by 4 bases, 3 bases remained unmatched. This CDR3 comprises 14 residues. CDR1 is SGHDN, CDR2 FVKESK, per germline. The CDR3 DNA sequence: TGTGCCAGCAGCCATAAAGCGGGGTACAATGAGCAGTTCTTC. Translating it yields CASSHKAGYNEQFF.

The chain has TRBV6-2 or TRBV6-3 and TRBJ2-2; D is perhaps TRBD1 (7 bases). From germline, CDR1 is MNHEY and CDR2 SVGEGT. The CDR3 has 17 residues. Trimming shortened V by 6 bases and J by 0 bases, and 17 bases separated the two germline ends. The CDR3 DNA reads as TGTGCCAGCAGCCTAAGGGGGCGGGGAACGAACACCGGGGAGCTGTTTTTT. It translates to CASSLRGRGTNTGELFF.

This clone has more than one count but fewer than ten. V and J are TRBV27 and TRBJ2-1; 13 nucleotides agree with TRBD2. CDR3 size: 15 residues. Germline V gene lookup returns CDR1 MNHEY and CDR2 SMNVEV (reference sequence). J was trimmed by 7 bases and V by 2 bases; bases with no gene match: 2. The CDR3 sequence: CASSLTSGGANEQFF. CDR3 nucleotide sequence: TGTGCCAGCAGTTTAACTAGCGGGGGGGCGAATGAGCAGTTCTTC.

J is TRBJ2-3 and V is TRBV4-2; D gene ambiguous. This CDR3 is 12 amino acids long. Trimming removed 1 base at V and 8 bases at J, with 7 bases between. CDR1 and CDR2 from the germline V gene are LGHNA and YNFKEQ. CDR3 amino acids: CASSQGLTTQYF. In nucleotides, the CDR3 is TGTGCCAGCAGCCAAGGACTCACTACGCAGTATTTT.

This clone was detected only once. The chain recombines TRBV10-3 with TRBJ1-1, with TRBD1 matching over 7 bases. The germline gives CDR1 ENHRY, CDR2 SYGVKD. The CDR3 is 14 residues long. J lost 3 bases, V lost 4 bases, and 5 bases had no gene match. CDR3 region: CAISGRQGDTEAFF. CDR3 DNA sequence: TGTGCCATCAGTGGAAGACAGGGAGACACTGAAGCTTTCTTT.

The V call is TRBV19, the J call TRBJ2-3, with D perhaps matching TRBD1 (5 bases). The CDR3 covers 17 residues. CDR1 is LNHDA, CDR2 SQIVND, per germline (reference sequence). Trimming shortened V by 3 bases and J by 2 bases, and 18 bases separated the two germline ends. CDR3 protein: CASSMKFSGAHTDTQYF. The CDR3, as DNA: TGTGCCAGTAGTATGAAGTTTAGTGGGGCCCACACAGATACGCAGTATTTT.

This clone was counted only a few times. V gene TRBV19 combines with J gene TRBJ2-5; D unresolved. The CDR3 covers 12 residues. The germline CDR1 and CDR2 sequences are LNHDA and SQIVND (reference sequence). Between the trimmed V and J ends, which lost 7 bases and 7 bases, there was a span of 13 bases. CDR3 bases: TGTGCCAGTATGGCCCGGGTGGGGACCCAGTACTTC. Its translation: CASMARVGTQYF.

The J gene is TRBJ2-7, the V gene TRBV6-5, with no clear D. Germline V gene sequence: CDR1 MNHEY, CDR2 SVGAGI. The CDR3 has 11 residues. Trimming took off 7 bases at V and 6 bases at J, with 10 bases between the two ends. CDR3 sequence: CASTLWAEQYF. CDR3 DNA sequence: TGTGCCAGCACTCTTTGGGCCGAGCAGTACTTC.